This TCR beta chain was sequenced for a study of T cells in Graves' hyperthyroidism and ophthalmopathy (dated by TCRdb to the late 2010s). At the level of the whole study: Peripheral blood was sampled at the time of initial diagnosis, prior to any treatment. TCR Vbeta CDR3 sequencing of 120 to 150 peripheral blood samples (around 45 ophthalmopathy, over 70 hyperthyroidism and some 17 progressor patients) is reported in the paper. The 100 discovery patients were divided at random into training and test sets in a 7:3 ratio. Thyroid tissue and blood T-cell repertoires from more than five Graves' hyperthyroidism patients were also compared in the study. A discovery cohort of approximately 97 patients, approximately 44 with Graves' ophthalmopathy and about 58 with stable Graves' hyperthyroidism, was used to find distinguishing TCR V-J signatures. An independent validation cohort of about 20 hyperthyroidism patients and 17 patients who later progressed to ophthalmopathy tested prospective prediction of ophthalmopathy. Once sampling was done, hyperthyroidism patients were given methimazole at a starting dose of 30 mg daily, whereas ophthalmopathy patients were given high-dose intravenous methylprednisolone.

This clonotype has a handful of counts. It has no known antigen specificity. Base-call qualities are not available, and no considerably larger clone is one nucleotide away. Counted from cysteine to phenylalanine, this CDR3 has 17 amino acids. Only CDR3 DNA remains: 51 bases, in frame from the first base. Moderately to severely active disease, a Clinical Activity Score of at least 3, a NOSPECS grade of at least 4, and a duration under 3 months were present in ophthalmopathy patients. Any patient with an uncontrolled infection, another autoimmune disease, pregnancy or lactation was excluded. Diagnoses relied on clinical symptoms, serum thyroxine and TRAb, thyroid ultrasound and orbital computed tomography. PBMCs were separated from roughly 10 ml of fresh peripheral blood using Ficoll-Paque density gradient centrifugation. Trizol reagent was used to extract total RNA, and RNA quality was then checked on an Agilent 2100 Bioanalyzer.

Broad study findings and their caveats: In validation, the model predicted progression to ophthalmopathy with approximately 69% sensitivity and 72% to 85% specificity, a median of 6.5 months before onset. Blood samples also contained most of the expanded thyroid clonotypes (frequency above 0.001), which suggests that blood repertoires may reflect thyroid immune responses. No statistical method was used to set the sample size in advance, and investigators knew the group allocation. A 13 V-J signature model separated ophthalmopathy from stable hyperthyroidism, with around 88% sensitivity and 81.08% specificity in cross-validation and 80%/75% in testing.

The TCR beta CDR3 regions were amplified from RNA transcripts. The TCR CDR3 was subjected to a first round of RT-PCR using the HTBI primer set and the Qiagen OneStep RT-PCR kit. The libraries were constructed in a second round of multiplex PCR and then size-selected and purified. The libraries were sequenced on an Illumina HiSeq2000 using paired-end 100 bp reads. Per the authors' processing: SOAPnuke was used to process the raw data, removing reads that contained adapters or uncalled bases, had a mean Phred below 15, or lacked an exact match to the constant primer or identifier. High-quality paired reads were merged with COPE v1.2.5, and unique nucleotide sequences were defined as clonotypes. MiTCR v1.1 was used to align clonotypes to the IMGT TRBV, TRBD and TRBJ reference segments. The analysis was restricted to V-J combinations with a frequency above 0.0001, which together covered roughly 99% of the repertoires. A TCS score was defined as the ratio between F50 (clonal expansion) and ExV (chaos), using BLOSUM62-based TCRdist between CDR3 peptides within each V-J. Welch's t-statistics and random forest reduced several hundred V-J features to 13, which were used in a naive Bayes classifier (R e1071). Starting from the raw public reads, TCRdb applied fastp trimming at Q25, assembled clones with MiXCR and retained in-frame beta chains. Rows are combined by CDR3 protein, so each entry shows the most common genes and DNA. These V and J calls rely on TCRdb rather than the paper's analysis. In this sample the table shows nearly 600,000 distinct CDR3 sequences, 12% to 15% of which occur a single time. The ten largest make up roughly 7.7% of the sample.

The chain is encoded by TRBV3-2 joined to TRBJ1-5. TRBV3-2 is a listed pseudogene. Sequenced input: blood. The sequence derives from a young woman with Graves' ophthalmopathy. The DNA sequence is as follows: TGTGCCAGCAGCCCGTACCCAGGCAGGACCTCCGGGCAGCCCCAGCATTTT. Translation gives CASSPYPGRTSGQPQHF.